This T cell receptor (beta chain) was obtained from a study of T cell responses to AZD1222 COVID-19 vaccine. Study observations and caveats: Spike-specific TCRs gained breadth and depth after people received two AZD1222 doses.

The CDR3 loop spans 13 amino acids. Germline loops: CDR1 MNHEY, CDR2 SVGEGT. V was clipped by 0 bases and J by 8 bases, with 10 bases between them. Some clones are missing from TCRdb's copy, which holds only in-frame ones; the method was immunoSEQ multiplex PCR. Found here are 150,000 to 200,000 clones, approximately 90% of them singletons; the top ten hold about 1%. About this clone: Its antigen is currently unknown.

This chain joins TRBV6-2 or TRBV6-3 and TRBJ1-2; D is unresolved. This clonotype was sampled from an adult who received the AZD1222 COVID-19 vaccine. The material sequenced was peripheral blood, taken 28 days after the second AZD1222 dose. The CDR3 DNA sequence: TGTGCCAGCAGTTACTCGGGCAGAGGAGGCTACACCTTC. It translates to CASSYSGRGGYTF.